This T cell receptor beta chain was documented in a study of T cells of healthy individuals. TCRdb passed the 5' RACE reads through MiXCR, listing each CDR3 protein once. The sample lists 40,000 to 65,000 distinct CDR3 sequences, roughly 14% occurring once. The ends lost 3 bases at V and 0 bases at J; junction bases unmatched: 16. CDR1 is MDHEN, CDR2 SYDVKM, per germline. This CDR3 region has 20 residues. The source is a human donor in good health. The chain couples TRBV28 to TRBJ2-4; 8 positions match TRBD1. The CDR3 sequence is CASSFFDRGLVLKAKNIQYF. Here the CDR3 DNA reads TGTGCCAGCAGTTTCTTCGACAGGGGATTGGTGTTAAAAGCCAAAAACATTCAGTACTTC.